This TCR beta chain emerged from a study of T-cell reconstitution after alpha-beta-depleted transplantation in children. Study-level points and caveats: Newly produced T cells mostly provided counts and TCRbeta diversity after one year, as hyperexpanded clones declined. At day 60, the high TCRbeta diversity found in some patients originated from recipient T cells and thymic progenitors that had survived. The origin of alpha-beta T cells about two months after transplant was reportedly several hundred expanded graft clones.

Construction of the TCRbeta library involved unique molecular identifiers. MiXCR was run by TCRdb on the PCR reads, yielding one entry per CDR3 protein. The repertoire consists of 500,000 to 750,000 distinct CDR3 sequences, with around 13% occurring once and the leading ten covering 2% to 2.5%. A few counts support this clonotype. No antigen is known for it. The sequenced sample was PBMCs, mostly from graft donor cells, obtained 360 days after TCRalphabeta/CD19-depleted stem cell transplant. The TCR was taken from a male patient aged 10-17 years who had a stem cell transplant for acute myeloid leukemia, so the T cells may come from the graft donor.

The CDR3 region is CASLRRRDYEQYF. DNA for the CDR3: TGTGCCAGCCTGCGGCGGCGAGACTACGAGCAGTACTTC. The chain links TRBV28 to TRBJ2-7; D remains unclear. The ends were cut back, 8 bases at V and 3 bases at J, with 14 bases in the middle. The CDR3 is 13 amino acids. Germline-derived CDR1 and CDR2 are MDHEN and SYDVKM.